This is a list of T cell receptor beta chains from one sample in a study of T-cell memory formation after mild COVID-19. Each CDR3 protein gets one entry after TCRdb re-called the 5' RACE reads with MiXCR. The table lists tens of thousands of distinct CDR3 sequences, less than 7.5% of them singletons. The sample was PBMCs or a T cell subset sorted from them (not recorded which). Receptor source: a man aged 18 to 30 who had mild COVID-19 (a few samples of this study predate the infection). Cell type and time point are not known. The CDR3 runs from the conserved cysteine through the conserved F or W. The order of the fields is V gene, J gene, clone size, D gene, CDR3 DNA, CDR3 protein. The D gene is left open where the match is weak. Some rows mark clone size as missing; the rest say once, few, many or name a class of expanded clone.

TRBV4-1	TRBJ1-4	-	-	TGCGCCAGCAGCCAAGTGGCAGGGGAAAAACTGTTTTTT	CASSQVAGEKLFF
TRBV20-1	TRBJ1-6	few	-	TGCAGTGCTAGAGATCGGTTGCAGGGTAATTCACCCCTCCACTTT	CSARDRLQGNSPLHF
TRBV12-3/TRBV12-4	TRBJ2-2	-	TRBD2	TGTGCCAGCAGGGCCAGACTAGCGGACACCGGGGAGCTGTTTTTT	CASRARLADTGELFF
TRBV20-1	TRBJ2-3	few	-	TGCAGTGCTAGAGATGTACAGGGCCCTTTGGATACGCAGTATTTT	CSARDVQGPLDTQYF
TRBV20-1	TRBJ1-2	few	-	TGCAGTGCCTCTCGGGGGGAAAGCTACACCTTC	CSASRGESYTF
TRBV2	TRBJ2-7	many	-	TGTGCCAGCAGTCTACAGGGTCACGAGCAGTACTTC	CASSLQGHEQYF
TRBV20-1	TRBJ1-6	-	TRBD1	TGCAGTGCTAGGGACAGGGATAATTATTCACCCCTCCACTTT	CSARDRDNYSPLHF
TRBV7-3	TRBJ2-2	-	-	TGTGCCAGCAGCTTAACAACTAGTAGGAGCACCGGGGAGCTGTTTTTT	CASSLTTSRSTGELFF
TRBV6-6	TRBJ2-6	-	-	TGTGCCACCAGAGACGCAGTGGCTGGGGCCAACGTCCTGACTTTC	CATRDAVAGANVLTF
TRBV5-1	TRBJ2-5	many	-	TGCGCCAGCAGCTTGGGATCCAGGGGAGAGACCCAGTACTTC	CASSLGSRGETQYF
TRBV7-2	TRBJ1-2	-	-	TGTGCCAGCAGCTTGACAGGCTATGGCTACACCTTC	CASSLTGYGYTF
TRBV4-3	TRBJ1-1	few	-	TGCGCCAGCAGCCAAGAGGGCGGCAACACTGAAGCTTTCTTT	CASSQEGGNTEAFF
TRBV3-1	TRBJ2-3	-	TRBD1	TGTGCCAGCAGCCCGAACTCAGGGGGCGCAGATACGCAGTATTTT	CASSPNSGGADTQYF
TRBV18	TRBJ1-1	few	-	TGTGCCAGCTCACCACCGAACAGGTTCCAGAACACTGAAGCTTTCTTT	CASSPPNRFQNTEAFF
TRBV7-2	TRBJ1-2	few	-	TGTGCCAGCAGCTTAGTAGGACAGTTGTATGGCTACACCTTC	CASSLVGQLYGYTF
TRBV4-3	TRBJ2-1	-	-	TGCGCCAGCAGCCTGCAAGGGGGTCGCGACAATGAGCAGTTCTTC	CASSLQGGRDNEQFF
TRBV7-3	TRBJ1-1	few	-	TGTGCCAGCAGCTTATCAGCGAACACTGAAGCTTTCTTT	CASSLSANTEAFF
TRBV4-3	TRBJ1-3	-	-	TGCGCCAGCAGCCAAGATATACAACCTGGAAACACCATATATTTT	CASSQDIQPGNTIYF
TRBV18	TRBJ2-7	-	-	TGTGCCAGCTCACCACCGGGGTACGAGCAGTACTTC	CASSPPGYEQYF
TRBV7-2	TRBJ2-7	-	-	TGTGCCAGCAGCTTGGCTTGGGGGGGGCGCTACGAGCAGTACTTC	CASSLAWGGRYEQYF
TRBV7-9	TRBJ1-2	-	TRBD1	TGTGCCAGCAGCTTACTCGGCAGGGGGCGTCATGGCTACACCTTC	CASSLLGRGRHGYTF
TRBV7-2	TRBJ1-2	few	-	TGTGCCAGCAGCTTAGTGGGCAGCCCTAATGGCTACACCTTC	CASSLVGSPNGYTF
TRBV7-2	TRBJ2-2	many	-	TGTGCCAGCAGCTGGGTCGGGGCTCGCACCGGGGAGCTGTTTTTT	CASSWVGARTGELFF
TRBV18	TRBJ2-7	-	TRBD1	TGTGCCAGCTCACCAGACAGGGCCACCTACGAGCAGTACTTC	CASSPDRATYEQYF
TRBV7-6	TRBJ2-1	few	-	TGTGCCAGCAGCTTAGTGGGGGGGCCGAGCTCCTACAATGAGCAGTTCTTC	CASSLVGGPSSYNEQFF
TRBV25-1	TRBJ2-5	-	-	TGTGCCAGCAGTGAATCCGGGCGGATGGGGGAGACCCAGTACTTC	CASSESGRMGETQYF
TRBV2	TRBJ2-5	few	-	TGTGCCAGCAGTGTCGGGCTAGAAGAGACCCAGTACTTC	CASSVGLEETQYF
TRBV11-2	TRBJ1-1	few	-	TGTGCCAGCAGCGCAGACATTAACACTGAAGCTTTCTTT	CASSADINTEAFF
TRBV11-1	TRBJ2-1	-	-	TGTGCCAGCAGCTTATCACGTCCCTACAATGAGCAGTTCTTC	CASSLSRPYNEQFF
TRBV20-1	TRBJ2-2	few	-	TGCAGTGCTAGAGATTATAGGGTGGGGGAGCTGTTTTTT	CSARDYRVGELFF
TRBV5-1	TRBJ2-5	-	TRBD2	TGCGCCAGCAGCGGGGGAGGGCAACAAGAGACCCAGTACTTC	CASSGGGQQETQYF
TRBV28	TRBJ1-6	many	TRBD1	TGTGCCAGCAGTTTATGGACAGGGGTAGGGCCCCTCCACTTT	CASSLWTGVGPLHF
TRBV12-5	TRBJ2-3	many	-	TGTGCTAGTGGCACTGACAGGTCAGATACGCAGTATTTT	CASGTDRSDTQYF
TRBV5-1	TRBJ2-3	-	TRBD2	TGCGCCAGCAGCACCGGGACTAGCGATACGCAGTATTTT	CASSTGTSDTQYF
TRBV7-2	TRBJ2-6	many	-	TGTGCCAGCAGCCCCCGGCGCTCCTCTGGGGCCAACGTCCTGACTTTC	CASSPRRSSGANVLTF